This TCR beta chain is from a study of blood T cell repertoires in COVID-19. Study-wide background: COVID-19 samples from acute and convalescent phases originated in the United States, Italy and Spain. PBMCs, B-cell-depleted T cells, or T cells were the source of the cDNA or gDNA that made up the material.

Original data processing: Scientists estimated how many nucleated cells there were by amplifying reference gene primers. Sequenced by immunoSEQ multiplex PCR; TCRdb stores in-frame clones only, minus some. V and J calls and clone size come straight from that table; D and trimming were deduced from the DNA. The table has about 73,000 clones, approximately 80% seen once; the top ten hold over 5%. The CDR3 length is 17 residues. J lost 4 bases, V lost 0 bases, and 9 bases had no gene match. The rearrangement uses TRBV23-1 and TRBJ1-3; 7 nucleotides align to TRBD1. TRBV23-1 is assigned to the ORF class and has an uncertain function. The sample taken for sequencing was peripheral blood. The receptor's source is a woman aged 60-75 years with acute or convalescent COVID-19. This chain's CDR3 is CASSQSKGAKEGNTIYF. The CDR3 DNA follows: TGCGCCAGCAGTCAATCAAAGGGGGCGAAGGAAGGAAACACCATATATTTT.